Described below is a single TCR beta chain sequence and its context. Its antigen is unidentified. This sample stems from a study of cytomegalovirus exposure and HLA in healthy donors. The PCR ran on 60 Vbeta and 13 Jbeta primers. Generated by immunoSEQ multiplex PCR, the TCRdb table keeps only in-frame clones and is missing some. The sample has 100,000 to 150,000 clones, 60% to 80% seen once; the top ten hold roughly 4%. Study-wide results and limits: Per published accounts, TCR beta sequences correctly predicted the HLA-A and HLA-B alleles of most subjects. The CMV antigen specificity of a few CMV-associated chains was confirmed through in vitro analysis.

The sequenced material came from PBMCs. This receptor was obtained from a middle-aged man in good health and CMV-seropositive.

The CDR3 reads CASSQTGQNTEAFF. The CDR3 nucleotides are TGCGCCAGCAGCCAAACGGGACAGAACACTGAAGCTTTCTTT. This chain connects TRBV5-1 to TRBJ1-1, with a possible D match to TRBD1 (6 bases). CDR3 size: 14 residues. Trimming took off 4 bases at V and 1 base at J, with 11 bases between the two ends. The germline CDR1 and CDR2 sequences are SGHRS and YFSETQ.